This entry lists 32 T cell receptor beta chains sequenced from one sample in a study of molecular identifiers for immune sequencing clone quantification. TCRdb redid the calling of the PCR reads with MiXCR, one entry per CDR3 protein. Among tens of thousands of distinct CDR3 sequences listed, roughly 20% were seen once. Sequencing input: naive CD8+ T cells from blood, with Jurkat cell RNA spiked in. The sample's subset: FACS-sorted CD8+CD4-CCR7+CD45RA+ naive T cells. The source of these receptors is a human donor in good health. Some libraries in this study had Jurkat cell RNA spiked in.

At least ten counts were recorded for this clonotype. The chain links TRBV30 to TRBJ2-3; tentative D call: TRBD2 (5 bases). The CDR3 is 14 amino acids. V lost 3 bases and J 0 bases, leaving 10 bases between the germline ends. Germline V gene lookup returns CDR1 GTSNPN and CDR2 SVGIG (reference sequence). The CDR3 sequence is CAWRAEVSTDTQYF. The CDR3 coding sequence is TGTGCCTGGAGGGCGGAGGTTAGCACAGATACGCAGTATTTT.

In its sample, this clonotype was seen once. A clone one base away is much larger, so this may be a read error. The DNA is left out, because the CDR3 cannot be placed on it with certainty; the CDR3 is given as TCRdb lists it. The gene calls are TRBV7-3 and TRBJ2-7; the table's D call TRBD2 went unverified against the DNA. Germline V CDR1 and CDR2: SGHTA, FQGTGA. The CDR3 sequence runs 13 residues, both termini included. The CDR3 protein is CASSWAGGSEQCF.

This clonotype was detected ten times or more. The chain recombines TRBV7-9 with TRBJ2-7, with TRBD1 as a possible D gene (5 bases). The V gene lost 7 bases and the J gene lost 6 bases, with 13 bases spanning the gap. CDR1 and CDR2 from the germline V gene are SEHNR and FQNEAQ (reference sequence). CDR3 length: 12 amino acids. CDR3 in DNA: TGTGCCAGCACCCAGGGTGTCGGCGAGCAGTACTTC. It specifies CASTQGVGEQYF.

This clonotype was seen just once. V gene TRBV9 combines with J gene TRBJ2-5; 8 bases are a match to TRBD2. The CDR3 consists of 13 residues. J was trimmed by 4 bases and V by 10 bases; bases with no gene match: 9. Per germline, CDR1 SGDLS and CDR2 YYNGEE. The CDR3 nucleotides read TGTGCCTCGGGGGGGGCCCCACTAGAGACCCAGTACTTC. Residues: CASGGAPLETQYF.

This clonotype came up many times. The chain joins TRBV29-1 to TRBJ2-7; 10 nucleotides line up with TRBD1. CDR1 is SQVTM, CDR2 ANQGSEA, per germline. The junction had 12 bases not matched to a gene; V was cut back by 7 bases and J by 0 bases. This CDR3 has 16 residues. CDR3 nucleotide sequence: TGCAGCGCTATAACCTCCGGGACAGGGGACTCCTACGAGCAGTACTTC. This gives the protein CSAITSGTGDSYEQYF.

This clonotype was found many times. The genes are TRBV7-9 and TRBJ2-3, with 9 bases identical to TRBD2. Unmatched junction bases numbered 19, after V lost 3 bases and J lost 3 bases. Germline-derived CDR1 and CDR2 are SEHNR and FQNEAQ (reference sequence). This CDR3 comprises 20 residues. CDR3 nucleotide sequence: TGTGCCAGCAGCTTCTCCACTATTCAGGGGACGCTAGCGGGAACAGATACGCAGTATTTT. Amino acids: CASSFSTIQGTLAGTDTQYF.

In regard to this clonotype: A much larger clone is a single base away; this may be a read error. The chain is built from TRBV5-6 and TRBJ2-7, with TRBD2 identical over 10 bases. The CDR3 totals 15 residues. Per the germline V gene, CDR1 is SGHDT and CDR2 is YYEEEE. CDR3 sequence reads: CAGSLDLAGAFEQYF. The CDR3 DNA reads as TGTGCCGGCAGCTTGGATCTAGCGGGAGCCTTCGAGCAGTACTTC.

With regard to this clonotype: A much bigger clone sits one base away, suggesting this may be a read error. The V call is TRBV7-2, the J call TRBJ1-1; D gene ambiguous. The CDR3 runs to 14 residues. CDR1 and CDR2 from the germline V gene are SGHTA and FQGNSA. The CDR3 loop is CASSLTSGNTEAVF. The CDR3 region has the DNA TGTGCCAGCAGCTTAACGTCGGGGAACACTGAAGCTGTCTTT.

On this clonotype itself: A read error is possible here, since a much larger clone lies one base away. The DNA for the CDR3 is TGTGCCAGCAGCGGTCGTCAAGGGACCCAGTACTTC. As protein: CASSGRQGTQYF. J is TRBJ2-5 and V is TRBV21-1. TRBV21-1 is tagged as a pseudogene. CDR3 length: 12 amino acids.

The chain joins TRBV13 to TRBJ2-7, with TRBD1 matching 8 bases. Germline V gene sequence: CDR1 PRHDT, CDR2 FYEKMQ (reference sequence). The CDR3 contains 16 residues. J gave up 6 bases and V 2 bases, and 12 bases lay outside the gene matches. The CDR3 nucleotides read TGTGCCAGCAGCTTACTTGAGACAGGGGTGAGGGGCGAGCAGTACTTC. This codes for CASSLLETGVRGEQYF.

This clonotype was detected many times. This chain joins TRBV6-6 and TRBJ2-1; the D call may be TRBD1 or TRBD2 (5 bases each). Germline loops: CDR1 MNHNY, CDR2 SVGAGI (reference sequence). The CDR3 runs 14 residues. V was cut by 6 bases and J by 9 bases, with 18 bases left in between. The CDR3 spells CASRRSTGLGEQFF. The DNA for the CDR3 is TGTGCCAGCAGGCGCTCCACGGGGCTGGGTGAGCAGTTCTTC.

In regard to this clonotype: Given a much more abundant clone one base away, this may be a read error. The conserved final phenylalanine or tryptophan is absent from the CDR3, which likely points to a read error. The chain links TRBV10-3 to TRBJ2-7; the D gene is possibly TRBD1 (6 bases). CDR3 length equals 20 residues. The germline V gene has CDR1 ENHRY and CDR2 SYGVKD. V lost 3 bases and J 0 bases, leaving 27 bases between the germline ends. CDR3 coding DNA: TGTGCCATCAGTGAACCCAACGACAGGCGAGGTACGGCTGGCTCCTACGAGCAGTACTAC. Protein: CAISEPNDRRGTAGSYEQYY.

This clonotype was found many times. V and J are TRBV5-6 and TRBJ1-5, with D maybe TRBD1 (5 bases). CDR1 is SGHDT and CDR2 is YYEEEE in the germline V gene. The CDR3 is 17 amino acids. Trimming cost V 4 bases and J 0 bases, with 17 bases left between them. The CDR3 protein is CASSLGPLILSNQPQHF. For the CDR3, the DNA is TGTGCCAGCAGCCTGGGACCTTTGATTCTTAGCAATCAGCCCCAGCATTTT.

This clonotype appeared a few times. The chain employs TRBV19 and TRBJ2-7, with D tentatively TRBD1 (6 bases). V lost 3 bases and J lost 3, with 9 bases in between. Germline V gene sequence: CDR1 LNHDA, CDR2 SQIVND (reference sequence). The CDR3 is made up of 13 amino acids. The CDR3 region is CASSIYRDYEQYF. The CDR3 bases are TGTGCCAGTAGTATCTACAGGGACTACGAGCAGTACTTC.

This clonotype is judged medium-sized. CDR3 sequence: CASSQASLAGGPHYEQYF. Here the CDR3 DNA reads TGTGCCAGCAGCCAAGCGTCCCTAGCGGGAGGGCCCCACTACGAGCAGTACTTC. The V and J genes are TRBV4-2 and TRBJ2-7, with 12 bases matching TRBD2. This CDR3 spans 18 amino acids. Germline CDR1 LGHNA, CDR2 YNFKEQ. V lost 1 base and J lost 3; bases outside the gene matches: 10.

This clonotype has a count of ten or more. V is TRBV6-5 and J is TRBJ2-7; 11 bases agree with TRBD2. The CDR3 is made up of 14 amino acids. Trimming took 6 bases from V and 3 from J; bases not matched to a gene: 4. Germline CDR1 and CDR2: MNHEY and SVGAGI. The CDR3 reads CASRPGLADYEQYF. The CDR3 nucleotides read TGTGCCAGCAGACCGGGACTAGCGGACTACGAGCAGTACTTC.

This clonotype was seen repeatedly, ten times or more. The chain joins TRBV28 to TRBJ1-4, with D maybe TRBD1 (5 bases). Trimming left V 7 bases short and J 5 bases short, with 14 bases between. CDR1 and CDR2 (germline): MDHEN, SYDVKM. This CDR3 region has 14 residues. The CDR3, as DNA: TGTGCCAGCACCGTTGGGGGGGAGAATGAAAAACTGTTTTTT. Protein: CASTVGGENEKLFF.

A few counts support this clonotype. The chain joins TRBV2 to TRBJ2-7; D may be TRBD2 (5 bases). The CDR3 is 14 residues long. Trimming shortened V by 3 bases and J by 0 bases, and 9 bases separated the two germline ends. CDR1 SNHLY and CDR2 FYNNEI come from the germline V gene. CDR3 DNA: TGTGCCAGCAGTGATCAAGCGGACTCCTACGAGCAGTACTTC. This translates into CASSDQADSYEQYF. Based on the CDR3 plus reference TRBV2 and TRBJ2-7, the full variable domain is EPEVTQTPSHQVTQMGQEVILRCVPISNHLYFYWYRQILGQKVEFLVSFYNNEISEKSEIFDDQFSVERPDGSNFTLKIRSTKLEDSAMYFCASSDQADSYEQYFGPGTRLTVT.

This clonotype was seen ten or more times. This chain uses TRBV20-1 with TRBJ1-2, with D possibly TRBD1 on 5 matching bases. Germline-derived CDR1 and CDR2 are DFQATT and SNEGSKA (reference sequence). V lost 0 bases to trimming and J lost 10 bases, with 21 bases between them. The CDR3 extends over 15 amino acids. This CDR3 reads CSARDDLRGYYDYTF. The CDR3 nucleotides are TGCAGTGCTAGAGATGACCTAAGGGGCTACTACGACTACACCTTC.

This clonotype was found many times. V gene TRBV20-1 combines with J gene TRBJ2-7; TRBD1 matches 7 bases. This CDR3 region has 15 residues. Losses at the gene ends were 0 bases for V and 4 bases for J; bases not matched to a gene: 9. Germline values: CDR1 DFQATT, CDR2 SNEGSKA (reference sequence). The CDR3 region is CSARDLGGQAYEQYF. CDR3 sequence (DNA): TGCAGTGCTAGAGATCTTGGCGGACAGGCTTACGAGCAGTACTTC.

This clonotype was observed many times. The V and J genes are TRBV10-2 and TRBJ1-1, with D unclear. The CDR3 extends over 12 amino acids. Germline CDR1 reads WSHSY; CDR2 reads SAAADI. Trimming cost V 3 bases and J 11 bases, with 13 bases left between them. The CDR3 coding sequence is TGCGCCAGCAGTGAAGTCAATCAGGTGGCTTTCTTT. Residues: CASSEVNQVAFF.

As for this clonotype: It may be a read error: a sequence one base away is much more abundant. The chain combines TRBV6-1 with TRBJ2-7; D is unresolved. CDR3 length: 13 amino acids. The germline CDR1 and CDR2 sequences are MNHNS and SASEGT. Trimming took 1 base from V and 3 from J, leaving 7 bases between them. Here the CDR3 reads CASSEETIYEQYF. DNA for the CDR3: TGTGCCAGCAGTGAAGAGACAATCTACGAGCAGTACTTC.

J is TRBJ2-5 and V is TRBV29-1; 8 bases match TRBD2. Germline CDR1 reads SQVTM; CDR2 reads ANQGSEA. This CDR3 contains 13 residues. CDR3 bases: TGCAACATGGCGGGGGGCAGGCAAGAGACCCAGTACTTC. Residues: CNMAGGRQETQYF.

This clonotype was picked up many times. The gene calls are TRBV20-1 and TRBJ2-1; possibly TRBD2 for D (6 bases). The length of the CDR3 is 15 residues. The V and J ends lost 3 bases and 1 base respectively, with 13 bases between them. In germline, CDR1 is DFQATT, CDR2 SNEGSKA (reference sequence). CDR3 DNA sequence: TGCAGTGCTAGGCTAACGGGACTTTCCTACAATGAGCAGTTCTTC. Translating it yields CSARLTGLSYNEQFF.

This clonotype has at least ten counts. Relative to the germline gene, one junction end is altered; a read error may explain this. The chain carries TRBV12-3 or TRBV12-4 and TRBJ1-3, with unresolved D. This CDR3 is built from 12 residues. DNA of the CDR3: TGTGCCAGCAGCTTAGAAAGAAACACCATATATTTT. Translation: CASSLERNTIYF.

Of note for this clonotype: A read error may be the cause here, since a much bigger clone is one base away. V is TRBV7-9 and J is TRBJ1-1; 10 bases line up with TRBD1. The CDR3 runs 18 residues. Germline V CDR1 and CDR2: SEHNR, FQNEAQ (reference sequence). The CDR3 here is CAGSLNQGDRGPMNEAFF. CDR3 in DNA: TGTGCCGGCAGCTTAAATCAGGGAGACAGGGGGCCGATGAATGAAGCTTTCTTT.

The table lists this clonotype with many counts. The chain recombines TRBV27 with TRBJ1-1; a weak D match, TRBD1 (5 bases). CDR1 is MNHEY, CDR2 SMNVEV, per germline (reference sequence). This CDR3 region has 13 residues. V was shortened by 3 bases and J by 3 bases, with 8 bases between the two germline ends. CDR3 protein: CASSFGGHTEAFF. As DNA, the CDR3 is TGTGCCAGCAGTTTTGGGGGACACACTGAAGCTTTCTTT.

This clonotype was counted a few times. The genes are TRBV29-1 and TRBJ2-1; TRBD1 agrees at 7 bases. Germline-derived CDR1 and CDR2 are SQVTM and ANQGSEA. This CDR3 spans 15 amino acids. The J segment lost 8 bases and the V segment lost 6 bases, leaving 16 bases of the junction unmatched. This CDR3 is CSVLIKGRGNDEQFF. CDR3 sequence (DNA): TGCAGCGTCCTAATCAAGGGCAGGGGGAACGATGAGCAGTTCTTC.

This clonotype was detected a few times. Just one base apart from a much larger clone, this may be a read error. The CDR3 here is CASSYIPGGLFF. In DNA, the CDR3 is TGTGCCAGCAGTTACATCCCCGGGGGGCTGTTTTTT. This chain connects TRBV6-2 or TRBV6-3 to TRBJ2-2; possible D gene TRBD2, 6 bases. Germline lookup yields CDR1 MNHEY and CDR2 SVGEGT. The CDR3 covers 12 residues.

This clonotype has at least ten counts. This chain connects TRBV24-1 to TRBJ2-3; the match to TRBD2 covers 7 bases. There are 13 residues in the CDR3. Trimming removed 7 bases from V and 4 bases from J; junction bases left unmatched: 4. Looked up from germline, CDR1 is KGHDR and CDR2 is SFDVKD. DNA of the CDR3: TGTGCCACCAGGGCGGGAGCCCCAGATACGCAGTATTTT. Amino acids: CATRAGAPDTQYF.

Regarding this clonotype: This may stem from a read error, because a much larger clone lies one nucleotide away. The chain carries TRBV12-3 or TRBV12-4 and TRBJ2-3; 7 positions match TRBD2. The CDR3 has 14 residues. CDR3 coding DNA: TGTGCCAGTGACGGGGGAGGGCCCCCAGATATGCAGTATTTT. Encoded protein: CASDGGGPPDMQYF.

There are many counts of this clonotype. V gene TRBV3-1 combines with J gene TRBJ2-1; 9 nucleotides agree with TRBD2. The CDR3 has 16 residues. V shed 3 bases and J 0 bases; nucleotides not matched to a gene: 3. Germline V gene sequence: CDR1 LGHDT, CDR2 YNNKEL (reference sequence). This chain's CDR3 is CASSQDSGSSYNEQFF. DNA for the CDR3: TGTGCCAGCAGCCAGGATAGCGGGAGCTCCTACAATGAGCAGTTCTTC.